This T cell receptor beta chain comes out of a study of blood T cell repertoires in COVID-19. Across the whole study: The origin of the acute and convalescent COVID-19 samples was the United States, Italy and Spain. Sample material is recorded as cDNA or gDNA derived from T cells, B-cell-depleted T cells, or PBMCs.

CDR1 and CDR2 (germline): LNHDA, SQIVND (reference sequence). The V gene end was trimmed by 5 bases and the J gene end by 11 bases; junction bases not matched to a gene: 4. The CDR3 has 12 amino acids. Authors' data handling: Estimation of nucleated cell counts relied on the amplification of reference gene primers. Some clones are missing from TCRdb's copy, which holds only in-frame ones; the method was immunoSEQ multiplex PCR. V and J calls and clone size follow that table, whereas D and trimming were derived from the DNA. In the table there are about 210,000 clones, around 80% of which are singletons.

This sequence originates from a woman in her 40s with acute or convalescent COVID-19. Sequenced material: peripheral blood. This chain uses TRBV19 with TRBJ1-1, with TRBD1 identical over 11 bases. In DNA, the CDR3 is TGTGCCAGTAGTGGGTGGACAGGGGGCGCTTTCTTT. This gives the protein CASSGWTGGAFF. Full variable domain (rest looked up from reference TRBV19 and TRBJ1-1): DGGITQSPKYLFRKEGQNVTLSCEQNLNHDAMYWYRQDPGQGLRLIYYSQIVNDFQKGDIAEGYSVSREKKESFPLTVTSAQKNPTAFYLCASSGWTGGAFFGQGTRLTVV.